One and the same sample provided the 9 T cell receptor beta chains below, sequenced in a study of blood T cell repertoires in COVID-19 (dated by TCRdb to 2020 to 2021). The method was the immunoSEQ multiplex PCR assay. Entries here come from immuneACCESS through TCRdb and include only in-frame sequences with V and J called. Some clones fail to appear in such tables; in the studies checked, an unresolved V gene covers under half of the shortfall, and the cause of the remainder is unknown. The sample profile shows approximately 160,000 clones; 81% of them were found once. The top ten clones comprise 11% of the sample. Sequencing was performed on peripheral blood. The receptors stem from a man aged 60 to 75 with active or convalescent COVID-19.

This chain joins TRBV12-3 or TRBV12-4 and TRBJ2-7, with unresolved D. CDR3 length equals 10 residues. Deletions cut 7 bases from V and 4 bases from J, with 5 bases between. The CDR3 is CASNLYEQYF. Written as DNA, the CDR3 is TGTGCCAGCAACTTGTACGAGCAGTACTTC.

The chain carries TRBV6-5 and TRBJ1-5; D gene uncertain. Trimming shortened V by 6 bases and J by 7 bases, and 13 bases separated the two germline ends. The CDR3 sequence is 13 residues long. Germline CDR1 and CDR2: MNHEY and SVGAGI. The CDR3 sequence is CASSSTVLQPQHF. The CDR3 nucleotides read TGTGCCAGCAGCTCGACTGTGCTCCAGCCCCAGCATTTT.

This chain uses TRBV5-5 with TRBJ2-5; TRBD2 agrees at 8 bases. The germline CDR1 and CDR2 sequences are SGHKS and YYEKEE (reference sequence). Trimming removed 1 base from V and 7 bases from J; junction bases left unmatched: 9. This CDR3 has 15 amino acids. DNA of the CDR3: TGTGCCAGCAGCTTGCGCGGGAGGCAAGATGGGACCCAGTACTTC. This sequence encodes CASSLRGRQDGTQYF.

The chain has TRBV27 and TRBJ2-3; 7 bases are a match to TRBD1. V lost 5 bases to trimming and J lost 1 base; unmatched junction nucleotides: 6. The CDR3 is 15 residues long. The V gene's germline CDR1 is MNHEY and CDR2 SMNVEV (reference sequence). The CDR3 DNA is TGTGCCAGCAGTACAGGGGCGGCCGGCACAGATACGCAGTATTTT. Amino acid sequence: CASSTGAAGTDTQYF.

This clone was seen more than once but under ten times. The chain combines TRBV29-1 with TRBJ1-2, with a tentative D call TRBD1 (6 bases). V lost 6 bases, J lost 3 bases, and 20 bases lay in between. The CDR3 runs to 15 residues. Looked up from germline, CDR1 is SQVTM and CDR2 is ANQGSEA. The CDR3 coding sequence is TGCAGCGTCTACAAGCGACAGGACCTATACTATGGCTACACCTTC. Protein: CSVYKRQDLYYGYTF.

The CDR3 coding sequence is TGTGCCAGCAGCACTGGTCTGAGCTCCTATAATTCACCCCTCCACTTT. Its protein is CASSTGLSSYNSPLHF. The genes are TRBV7-2 and TRBJ1-6; D unclear. With 5 bases removed from V and 0 bases from J, the gap between germline ends came to 11 bases. Germline lookup yields CDR1 SGHTA and CDR2 FQGNSA. The CDR3 runs 16 residues.

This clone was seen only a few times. The CDR3 nucleotides read TGCAGTACACAGGGGCCAGAGACCCAGTACTTC. Amino acid sequence: CSTQGPETQYF. This chain joins TRBV20-1 and TRBJ2-5, with 7 bases matching TRBD1. With V trimmed by 8 bases and J by 4 bases, 4 bases remained unmatched. CDR1 is DFQATT and CDR2 is SNEGSKA in the germline V gene (reference sequence). There are 11 residues in the CDR3.

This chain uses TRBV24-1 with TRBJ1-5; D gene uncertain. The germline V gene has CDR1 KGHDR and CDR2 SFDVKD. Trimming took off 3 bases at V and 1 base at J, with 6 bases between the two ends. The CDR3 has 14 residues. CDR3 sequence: CATSDEMSNQPQHF. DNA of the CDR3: TGTGCCACCAGTGATGAGATGAGCAATCAGCCCCAGCATTTT.

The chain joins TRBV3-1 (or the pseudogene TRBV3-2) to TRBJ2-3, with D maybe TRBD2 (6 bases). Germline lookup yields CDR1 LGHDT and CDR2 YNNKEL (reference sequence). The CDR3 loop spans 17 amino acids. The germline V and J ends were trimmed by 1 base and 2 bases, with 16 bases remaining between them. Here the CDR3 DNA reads TGTGCCAGCAGCCAAGCTGGGCGGGGCCCCTACACAGATACGCAGTATTTT. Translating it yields CASSQAGRGPYTDTQYF.